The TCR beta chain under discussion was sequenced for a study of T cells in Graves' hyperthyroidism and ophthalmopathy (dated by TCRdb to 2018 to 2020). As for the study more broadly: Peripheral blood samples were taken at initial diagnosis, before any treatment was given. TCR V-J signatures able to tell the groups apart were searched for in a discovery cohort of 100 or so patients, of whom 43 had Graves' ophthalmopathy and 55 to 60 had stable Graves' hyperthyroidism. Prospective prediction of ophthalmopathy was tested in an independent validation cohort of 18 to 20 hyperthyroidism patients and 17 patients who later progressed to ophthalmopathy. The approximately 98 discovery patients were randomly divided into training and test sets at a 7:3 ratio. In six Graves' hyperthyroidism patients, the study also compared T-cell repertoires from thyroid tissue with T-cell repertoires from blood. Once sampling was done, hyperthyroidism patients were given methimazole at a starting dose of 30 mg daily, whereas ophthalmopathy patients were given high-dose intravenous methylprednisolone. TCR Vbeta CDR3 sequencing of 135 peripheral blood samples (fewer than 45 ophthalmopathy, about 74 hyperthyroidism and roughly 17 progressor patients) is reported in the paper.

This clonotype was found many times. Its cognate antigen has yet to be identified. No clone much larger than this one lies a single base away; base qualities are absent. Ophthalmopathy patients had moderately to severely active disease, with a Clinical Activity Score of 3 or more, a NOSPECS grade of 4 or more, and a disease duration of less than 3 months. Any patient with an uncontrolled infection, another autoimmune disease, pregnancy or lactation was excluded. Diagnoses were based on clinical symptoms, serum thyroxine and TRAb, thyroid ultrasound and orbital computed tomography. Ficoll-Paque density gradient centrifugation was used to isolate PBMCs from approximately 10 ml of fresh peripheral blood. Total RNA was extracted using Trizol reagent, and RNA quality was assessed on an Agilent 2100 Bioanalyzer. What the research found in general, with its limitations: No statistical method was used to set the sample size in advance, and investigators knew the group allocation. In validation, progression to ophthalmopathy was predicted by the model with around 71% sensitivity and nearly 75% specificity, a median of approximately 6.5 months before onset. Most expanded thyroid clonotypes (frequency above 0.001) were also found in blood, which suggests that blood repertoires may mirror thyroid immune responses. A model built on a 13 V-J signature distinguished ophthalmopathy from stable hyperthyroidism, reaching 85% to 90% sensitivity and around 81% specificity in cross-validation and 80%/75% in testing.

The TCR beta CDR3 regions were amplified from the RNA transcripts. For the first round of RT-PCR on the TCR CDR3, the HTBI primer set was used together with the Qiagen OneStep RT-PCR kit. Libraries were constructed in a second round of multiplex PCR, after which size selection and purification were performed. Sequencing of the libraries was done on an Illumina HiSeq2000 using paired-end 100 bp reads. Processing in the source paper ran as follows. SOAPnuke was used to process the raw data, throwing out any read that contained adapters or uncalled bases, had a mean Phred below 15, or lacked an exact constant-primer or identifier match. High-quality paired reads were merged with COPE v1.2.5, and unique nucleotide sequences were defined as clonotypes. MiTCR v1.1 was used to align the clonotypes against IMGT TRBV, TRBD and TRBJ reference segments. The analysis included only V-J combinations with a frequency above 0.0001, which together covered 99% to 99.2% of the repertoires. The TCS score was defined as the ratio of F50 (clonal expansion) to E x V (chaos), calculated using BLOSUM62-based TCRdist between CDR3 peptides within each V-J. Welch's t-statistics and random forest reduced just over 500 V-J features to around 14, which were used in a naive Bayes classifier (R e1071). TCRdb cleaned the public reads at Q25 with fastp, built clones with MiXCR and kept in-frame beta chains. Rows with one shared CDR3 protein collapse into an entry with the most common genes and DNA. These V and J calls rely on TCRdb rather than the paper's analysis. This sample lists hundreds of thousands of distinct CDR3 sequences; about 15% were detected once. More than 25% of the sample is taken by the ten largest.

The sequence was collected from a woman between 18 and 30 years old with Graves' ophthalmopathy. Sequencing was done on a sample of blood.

The base sequence is TGCGCCAGCAGCATATCGTGGGAGGGCTACGAGCAGTACTTC. Its protein is CASSISWEGYEQYF. The chain uses TRBV5-1 and TRBJ2-7; TRBD2 fits 7 bases in the junction. Via the germline V gene, CDR1 is SGHRS and CDR2 YFSETQ. Here V drops 4 bases and J drops 3 bases, and the junction holds 7 bases not matched to any gene. The CDR3 holds 14 amino acids from the cysteine to the phenylalanine. The CDR3 DNA has 42 bases and is translated from base 1. Full variable domain (CDR3 extended with the reference TRBV5-1 and TRBJ2-7 proteins): KAGVTQTPRYLIKTRGQQVTLSCSPISGHRSVSWYQQTPGQGLQFLFEYFSETQRNKGNFPGRFSGRQFSNSRSEMNVSTLELGDSALYLCASSISWEGYEQYFGPGTRLTVT.